The 2 T cell receptor beta chains below come from one sample, sequenced in a study of response to subunit inactivated influenza vaccine. MiXCR was run by TCRdb on the RT-PCR reads, yielding one entry per CDR3 protein. This sample carries approximately 700,000 distinct CDR3 sequences, 14% of them seen once, and the ten largest clones take around 6.5%. The starting material was PBMCs from blood, obtained approximately 15 days before vaccination. All receptors derive from a man aged 50-59 years who received an inactivated influenza vaccine.

The table lists this clonotype with many counts. This chain connects TRBV27 to TRBJ1-2; D is ambiguous. The germline V and J ends were trimmed by 2 bases and 5 bases, with 15 bases remaining between them. The CDR3 has 15 amino acids. Germline loops: CDR1 MNHEY, CDR2 SMNVEV (reference sequence). CDR3 in DNA: TGTGCCAGCAGTTTACAAGGAGGGAATACGTATGGCTACACCTTC. It translates to CASSLQGGNTYGYTF.

The chain carries TRBV7-9 and TRBJ2-5; TRBD2 is a possible D gene (6 bases). V lost 5 bases to trimming and J lost 8 bases, with 9 bases between them. The CDR3 length is 11 residues. Germline assignment: CDR1 SEHNR and CDR2 FQNEAQ (reference sequence). The CDR3 here is CASSRDSTQYF. The CDR3 DNA is TGTGCCAGCAGCAGGGACTCTACCCAGTACTTC.